The text below deals with one T cell receptor (beta chain). The CDR3 runs 15 residues. The germline V and J ends were trimmed by 4 bases and 2 bases, with 12 bases remaining between them. Germline V gene data show CDR1 as SEHNR and CDR2 as FQNEAQ (reference sequence). These data are taken from a study of cytomegalovirus exposure and HLA in healthy donors. Method: immunoSEQ multiplex PCR; TCRdb's copy keeps in-frame clones and lacks some. This sample carries roughly 330,000 clones, around 90% of them seen once, and the ten largest clones take over 1%. J is TRBJ2-1 and V is TRBV7-9, with D possibly matching TRBD1 (7 bases). The sequence was collected from a woman aged 30 to 39 in good health and CMV-seropositive. Material: PBMCs. The CDR3, as DNA: TGTGCCAGCAGCTCGGGGGACAGCACCTACAATGAGCAGTTCTTC. Its translation is CASSSGDSTYNEQFF.